This entry is about one T cell receptor beta chain. Here immunoSEQ multiplex PCR was the method, and the copy in TCRdb shows in-frame clones only, minus some. In the table there are under 75,000 clones, roughly 95% of which are singletons. This CDR3 comprises 13 residues. Germline V CDR1 and CDR2: SQVTM, ANQGSEA. V was pared by 5 bases and J by 2 bases, with 12 bases between. The data derive from a study of cytomegalovirus exposure and HLA in healthy donors. This receptor was taken from a woman aged 18-30 years in good health and CMV-seronegative. This sequence joins TRBV29-1 and TRBJ1-2; weak D call: TRBD1 (5 bases). The specimen was PBMCs. CDR3 nucleotide sequence: TGCAGCGTTTCATCGGGGGAAAACTATGGCTACACCTTC. It is translated as CSVSSGENYGYTF.